The 27 T cell receptor beta chains in this list originate from one sample, sequenced in a study of cytomegalovirus exposure and HLA in healthy donors. Libraries were prepared by immunoSEQ multiplex PCR; TCRdb keeps only in-frame clonotypes and omits some of them. This table holds 70,000 or so clones, around 93% found once. The sequenced sample was PBMCs. The receptors were sampled from a man aged 18 to 30 in good health and CMV-seronegative.

V usage is TRBV6-4 and J usage is TRBJ2-7; D is undetermined. V was pared by 2 bases and J by 2 bases, with 7 bases between. Germline loops: CDR1 MRHNA, CDR2 SNTAGT. The CDR3 totals 13 residues. The DNA for the CDR3 is TGTGCCAGCAGTGACCCGAGCCCCTACGAGCAGTACTTC. Amino acids: CASSDPSPYEQYF.

This clone was picked up one time. The chain couples TRBV6-6 to TRBJ1-2, with TRBD1 matching over 7 bases. Germline CDR1 is MNHNY and CDR2 is SVGAGI (reference sequence). The CDR3 has 16 amino acids. Trimming at V came to 7 bases and at J to 14 bases, leaving 25 bases not matched to a gene. CDR3 DNA: TGTGCCAGCAAAGGACAGGACCAATCCACTATGGCTACGAGAACCTTC. This translates into CASKGQDQSTMATRTF.

V and J are TRBV4-3 and TRBJ2-1; 12 bases match TRBD2. V lost 7 bases, J lost 4 bases, and 5 bases stayed unmatched. The CDR3 consists of 15 residues. The germline V gene encodes CDR1 LGHNA and CDR2 YSLEER. CDR3 region: CASNLGTSGYNEQFF. The CDR3 region has the DNA TGCGCCAGCAACCTCGGGACTAGCGGGTACAATGAGCAGTTCTTC.

The gene calls are TRBV4-3 and TRBJ2-7, with 11 positions matching TRBD2. The V and J ends lost 3 bases and 7 bases, in that order; junction bases with no gene match: 8. Germline V gene data show CDR1 as LGHNA and CDR2 as YSLEER. This CDR3 comprises 15 residues. The CDR3 DNA follows: TGCGCCAGCAGCCAGCTACTAGCGGGAGTGGGGGAGCAGTACTTC. Protein: CASSQLLAGVGEQYF.

The genes are TRBV27 and TRBJ2-1; TRBD2 might be the D (6 bases). V lost 5 bases and J 0 bases, leaving 14 bases between the germline ends. The CDR3 has 16 residues. Germline V gene sequence: CDR1 MNHEY, CDR2 SMNVEV (reference sequence). The CDR3 DNA reads TGTGCCAGCAGTCTCCAGAGCGGGCGCTCCTACAATGAGCAGTTCTTC. As protein: CASSLQSGRSYNEQFF.

V is TRBV27 and J is TRBJ2-7, with 7 bases identical to TRBD1. The CDR3 runs 14 residues. Germline V lookup: CDR1 MNHEY, CDR2 SMNVEV (reference sequence). The V and J ends lost 0 bases and 6 bases, in that order; junction bases with no gene match: 5. The CDR3 nucleotides read TGTGCCAGCAGTTTATCACAGGGGATAGTCGAGCAGTACTTC. It yields the protein CASSLSQGIVEQYF.

V gene TRBV7-8 combines with J gene TRBJ2-7, with 9 bases fitting TRBD1. Germline lookup yields CDR1 SGHVS and CDR2 FQNEAQ. The CDR3 is 15 amino acids. The V gene end was trimmed by 5 bases and the J gene end by 4 bases; junction bases not matched to a gene: 9. The CDR3 region has the DNA TGTGCCAGCAGCCTTACAGGGGGCTCGCGGTACGAGCAGTACTTC. It specifies CASSLTGGSRYEQYF.

The chain has TRBV7-8 and TRBJ2-7, with a possible D match to TRBD2 (6 bases). Germline-derived CDR1 and CDR2 are SGHVS and FQNEAQ. V was cut by 2 bases and J by 7 bases, with 21 bases left in between. This CDR3 region has 16 residues. DNA of the CDR3: TGTGCCAGCAGCTTATATGGAGGGGTGGGGTCGGGGGAGCAGTACTTC. It encodes CASSLYGGVGSGEQYF.

V is TRBV4-3 and J is TRBJ1-4, with 7 bases aligning to TRBD1. With 0 bases clipped from V and 7 bases from J, the junction kept 8 bases outside the gene matches. The CDR3 extends over 16 amino acids. Germline V lookup: CDR1 LGHNA, CDR2 YSLEER. The CDR3 DNA follows: TGCGCCAGCAGCCAAGATCAGTTGGGACAGAGTGAAAAACTGTTTTTT. As protein: CASSQDQLGQSEKLFF.

This rearrangement joins TRBV27 to TRBJ2-1, with 7 positions matching TRBD2. The CDR3 totals 16 residues. CDR1 MNHEY and CDR2 SMNVEV come from the germline V gene (reference sequence). The J segment lost 3 bases and the V segment lost 5 bases, leaving 10 bases of the junction unmatched. The CDR3 region is CASSPGSGTLYNEQFF. The CDR3 nucleotides read TGTGCCAGCAGTCCTGGGAGCGGGACCCTCTACAATGAGCAGTTCTTC.

V and J are TRBV7-2 and TRBJ2-1; TRBD2 agrees at 13 bases. From germline, CDR1 is SGHTA and CDR2 FQGNSA. V lost 5 bases, J lost 7 bases, and 2 bases stayed unmatched. There are 14 residues in the CDR3. CDR3 DNA sequence: TGTGCCAGCAGCCCGGGACTAGCGGGGAATGAGCAGTTCTTC. Translated, it gives CASSPGLAGNEQFF.

The chain has TRBV29-1 and TRBJ2-1, with D possibly matching TRBD2 (6 bases). This CDR3 region has 14 residues. CDR1 and CDR2 from the germline V gene are SQVTM and ANQGSEA. The V and J ends lost 2 bases and 1 base respectively, with 9 bases between them. CDR3 sequence reads: CSVESGTSYNEQFF. The CDR3 nucleotides read TGCAGCGTTGAATCCGGGACTTCCTACAATGAGCAGTTCTTC.

This clone came up a few times. J is TRBJ2-7 and V is TRBV4-3; 7 bases align to TRBD2. The CDR3 covers 15 residues. Germline CDR1 reads LGHNA; CDR2 reads YSLEER. With V trimmed by 0 bases and J by 5 bases, 7 bases remained unmatched. The CDR3, as DNA: TGCGCCAGCAGCCAAGAAGTGGGAGGGCCTAACGAGCAGTACTTC. Its translation is CASSQEVGGPNEQYF.

CDR3 sequence (DNA): TGTGCCAGCTCACCCTATGAACCGAGCACAGATACGCAGTATTTT. Translated: CASSPYEPSTDTQYF. The V and J genes are TRBV18 and TRBJ2-3; D ambiguous. Germline V gene lookup returns CDR1 KGHSH and CDR2 LQKENI. The CDR3 is 15 amino acids. V shed 3 bases and J shed 0 bases, with 10 bases lying between them.

This sequence joins TRBV27 and TRBJ2-2; 9 bases agree with TRBD1. The CDR3 is made up of 15 amino acids. V was clipped by 6 bases and J by 4 bases; unmatched bases: 6. Per the germline V gene, CDR1 is MNHEY and CDR2 is SMNVEV (reference sequence). CDR3 protein: CASRHTGGGTGELFF. The CDR3 DNA reads as TGTGCCAGCAGGCACACAGGGGGCGGCACCGGGGAGCTGTTTTTT.

The chain carries TRBV27 and TRBJ2-5, with a tentative D call TRBD2 (6 bases). Per the germline V gene, CDR1 is MNHEY and CDR2 is SMNVEV (reference sequence). The CDR3 runs to 14 residues. Between the trimmed V and J ends, which lost 8 bases and 2 bases, there was a span of 15 bases. The CDR3 loop reads CASGSWDSQETQYF. CDR3 bases: TGTGCCAGCGGTTCTTGGGACTCACAAGAGACCCAGTACTTC.

This clone was counted a single time. The chain combines TRBV27 with TRBJ2-1; D gene ambiguous. CDR1 is MNHEY and CDR2 is SMNVEV in the germline V gene (reference sequence). The V end lost 9 bases, the J end lost 0 bases, and 6 bases lay between the germline ends. The CDR3 covers 12 residues. The DNA for the CDR3 is TGTGCCAGTTACAGCTCCTACAATGAGCAGTTCTTC. Translated, it gives CASYSSYNEQFF.

The V and J genes are TRBV6-5 and TRBJ2-7, with D perhaps matching TRBD1 (5 bases). The germline CDR1 and CDR2 sequences are MNHEY and SVGAGI. This CDR3 region has 15 residues. V lost 4 bases and J lost 6, with 19 bases in between. The CDR3 DNA reads as TGTGCCAGCAGTTCACCGGCAGGGTCAGGTCCCGAGCAGTACTTC. It specifies CASSSPAGSGPEQYF.

The chain recombines TRBV2 with TRBJ2-7, with no clear D. Germline CDR1 SNHLY, CDR2 FYNNEI. Between the trimmed V and J ends, which lost 8 bases and 0 bases, there was a span of 11 bases. The CDR3 consists of 13 residues. CDR3 coding DNA: TGTGCCAGCGGCAGGTCCTTCTCCTACGAGCAGTACTTC. Its translation is CASGRSFSYEQYF.

The rearrangement uses TRBV4-3 and TRBJ2-5, with D maybe TRBD1 (6 bases). Trimming took 0 bases from V and 5 from J, leaving 7 bases between them. In germline, CDR1 is LGHNA, CDR2 YSLEER. This CDR3 has 13 residues. CDR3 in DNA: TGCGCCAGCAGCCAAGACCAGGGGGAGACCCAGTACTTC. This gives the protein CASSQDQGETQYF.

The rearrangement joins TRBV18 to TRBJ2-7; 8 positions agree with TRBD2. The CDR3 extends over 17 amino acids. J lost 4 bases, V lost 3 bases, and 14 bases had no gene match. CDR1 is KGHSH, CDR2 LQKENI, per germline. The chain's CDR3 is CASSPTVSGSSSYEQYF. DNA for the CDR3: TGTGCCAGCTCACCCACCGTCAGCGGGAGTTCATCTTACGAGCAGTACTTC.

The chain links TRBV5-4 to TRBJ2-1; possible D gene TRBD2, 6 bases. The CDR3 consists of 16 residues. The germline gives CDR1 SGHNT, CDR2 YYREEE (reference sequence). V lost 1 base and J lost 4, with 15 bases in between. The CDR3 protein is CASSLMLATGYNEQFF. The DNA of the CDR3 is TGTGCCAGCAGCTTGATGCTAGCGACGGGGTACAATGAGCAGTTCTTC.

This sequence joins TRBV28 and TRBJ1-2; D is possibly TRBD1 (6 bases). This CDR3 contains 14 residues. Germline CDR1 is MDHEN and CDR2 is SYDVKM. V lost 2 bases and J lost 4, with 11 bases in between. CDR3 bases: TGTGCCAGCAGTTTAAGGGGGAACGGCTATGGCTACACCTTC. It encodes CASSLRGNGYGYTF.

The gene calls are TRBV9 and TRBJ2-3, with D perhaps TRBD2 (6 bases). The CDR3 is made up of 14 amino acids. V was shortened by 0 bases and J by 4 bases, with 9 bases between the two germline ends. CDR1 is SGDLS and CDR2 is YYNGEE in the germline V gene. The CDR3 DNA follows: TGTGCCAGCAGCGTAGCGGGAGTCCCAGATACGCAGTATTTT. Its translation is CASSVAGVPDTQYF.

The chain links TRBV7-3 to TRBJ2-5; 10 nucleotides align to TRBD1. V lost 5 bases, J lost 6 bases, and 6 bases stayed unmatched. CDR1 is SGHTA and CDR2 is FQGTGA in the germline V gene. This CDR3 has 14 residues. The CDR3 sequence is CASSPGQGPQTQYF. The CDR3 nucleotides are TGTGCCAGCAGCCCGGGACAGGGGCCGCAGACCCAGTACTTC.

The chain employs TRBV2 and TRBJ2-3; TRBD2 agrees at 12 bases. The trim removed 5 bases at V and 6 bases at J, leaving 9 bases unmatched. The CDR3 totals 16 residues. Germline assignment: CDR1 SNHLY and CDR2 FYNNEI. The CDR3 loop reads CASSPPSGRAGDTQYF. CDR3 bases: TGTGCCAGCAGTCCTCCTAGCGGGAGGGCCGGGGATACGCAGTATTTT.

This sequence joins TRBV7-2 and TRBJ1-1, with TRBD1 identical over 9 bases. Germline V gene data show CDR1 as SGHTA and CDR2 as FQGNSA. J lost 4 bases, V lost 1 base, and 4 bases had no gene match. The CDR3 spans 15 residues. This chain's CDR3 is CASSLDRGLGTEAFF. The CDR3, as DNA: TGTGCCAGCAGCTTAGACAGGGGGCTAGGCACTGAAGCTTTCTTT.